This entry features one TCR beta chain sequence. Its binding antigen is unknown. Relative to the germline gene, one junction end is altered; a read error may explain this. From its cysteine to its phenylalanine, the CDR3 spans 13 amino acids. The entry retains the CDR3 DNA only, 39 bases that are in frame from base 1. From the germline V gene, CDR1 is ENHRY and CDR2 is SYGVKD. The data were obtained in a study of shared clonotypes between healthy human individuals (dated by TCRdb to the early 2020s). Background on the whole study: The cohort included a few men and a couple of women between 18 and 49 years of age. The study deeply sequenced blood TCR repertoires of several healthy adults to estimate repertoire size and the extent of clonotype sharing between individuals. For each donor, CD4 naive and CD4 memory were each given three plates, CD8 naive was given two plates, and CD8 memory was given one plate. Each donor's leukapheresis produced roughly between roughly 0.85 and 10 billion PBMCs. To increase sequencing depth and limit assay-specific biases, TCR repertoire library preparation and sequencing were carried out by different laboratories using diverse techniques.

For the CD8 naive samples, CD45RO-negative cells were positively selected for CCR7, yielding a CD45RA+CCR7+ population from which TemRA cells were excluded. The donors were healthy, HIV-negative adults who had no recently reported acute infections or vaccinations. Every donor was a Caucasian adult living in Nashville, Tennessee, USA. Blood was collected by leukapheresis, and PBMCs were isolated by Ficoll-Histopaque density gradient centrifugation and then cryopreserved in liquid nitrogen vapor phase. Purity and quantity of every magnetically sorted T cell population were checked by analytical flow cytometry. Genomic DNA was isolated from every sorted fraction and measured by UV absorbance on a Nanodrop 2000c. The study at large found these results: Because the study included a small number of donors, the genetic and exposure-history diversity represented was limited. About 5% of naive CD4, 3.5% of naive CD8, roughly 2.5% of memory CD4, and 0.35% to 0.4% of memory CD8 clonotypes were shared across a handful of donors. Clonotypes shared by all four sorted-subset donors showed higher generation probabilities than non-shared clonotypes. Sampling was restricted to blood, and TCR repertoires in tissue are likely to differ from TCR repertoires in blood. Larger estimated clonotype richness was generally found for naive subsets than for memory subsets. Pairwise subsampling led to the expectation that sequencing depth would affect the degree of clonotype sharing among donors. Rarefaction of sorted-subset datasets indicated incomplete sequencing despite the large sequencing depth.

TCR CDR3 regions were amplified from genomic DNA by multiplex PCR using the deep immunoSEQ assay. Extracted genomic DNA from each cell subset was spread evenly across all wells of several immunoSEQ 96-well plates, with each plate serving as a replicate. Each replicate PCR for sorted subsets received roughly 0.2 ug genomic DNA, equal to roughly 30,000 T cell genomes. Purified libraries were measured with a Qubit 3.0 fluorometer, size-checked on a Bioanalyzer 2100, and measured again with the KAPA Library Quantification kit. Each immunoSEQ 96-well plate was sequenced on its own single-read 150-cycle Illumina NextSeq 550 flow cell. Processing in the source paper ran as follows. Because the immunoSEQ output held only junctional sequences and lacked quality scores, the filtering could not match the filtering applied to full-length reads. Sequences were annotated with PyIR, a Python wrapper for IgBLAST v1.9, and V/J genes and CDR3 were assigned using IMGT germline references. Reads were removed for weak V/J assignments (E-value above 1e-6), missing CDR3, stop codons, out-of-frame junctions, or ambiguous translated residues. A V3J clonotype was defined by an identical inferred V gene, J gene, and CDR3 amino acid sequence. The percentage overlap between two repertoires was calculated by dividing the number of shared unique clonotypes by the size of the smaller repertoire. Three approaches were used to assess repertoire richness: RTK rarefaction, the Chao1 estimator, and Recon v2.1 estimates of unobserved clonotypes. Generation probabilities were computed with OLGA for all TCRbeta clonotypes obtained by the gDNA method from a few donors. As stored in TCRdb, this immuneACCESS dataset retains in-frame rearrangements with V and J assigned. A fraction of the clones does not appear; measured against another copy, unresolved V genes explain less than half of the discrepancy, and the remainder lacks a known reason. The D gene and trimming were derived from the DNA, and the V and J assignments and clone size from that table. Counted in this sample were about 2.1 million clones; over 85% of them appeared once. Clones ranked in the top ten supply approximately 1.6% of the sample.

Material for sequencing was naive CD8+ T cells from PBMCs. This sample's cell subset or site label indicates: CD45RA+CCR7+. The sequence links TRBV10-3 to TRBJ2-1; 9 middle bases align to TRBD2. The sequence was obtained from a man between 18 and 29 years old in good health. Some clones in this sample may be carry-over from other donors' samples. The sequenced DNA: TGTGCCATCAGACAGGGACTAGCAGCCATCGGGATCTTC. The translation is CAIRQGLAAIGIF.